Sequencing of this T cell receptor beta chain was carried out in a study of regulatory T cells in long-lasting Graves disease. Time point specified: newly diagnosed GD, antithyroid drugs for less than 3 months. RNA from PBMCs was the source of the TCR library. The TCR beta library used iRepertoire HTBI primers with Arm-PCR amplification of CDR3. In TCRdb, the multiplex PCR reads were re-called with MiXCR into one record per CDR3 protein. The repertoire has a few hundred thousand distinct CDR3 sequences, approximately 16% of them found once; the top ten carry over 7.5%. From germline, CDR1 is MNHEY and CDR2 SMNVEV (reference sequence). V dropped 2 bases and J dropped 9; count of bases not matched to a gene: 10. This CDR3 region has 15 residues. The same sample was also studied in work on T cells in Graves' hyperthyroidism and ophthalmopathy. That work contributes: RT-PCR in the first round (using the HTBI primer set) targeted the TCR CDR3.

This receptor was obtained from a woman in her thirties or forties with Graves disease. The chain has TRBV27 and TRBJ2-1; the match to TRBD1 covers 7 bases. The sequences come from peripheral blood mononuclear cells (PBMCs), collected at new diagnosis, from a patient treated with antithyroid drugs. CDR3 amino acids: CASSLGGKGAVEQFF. DNA for the CDR3: TGTGCCAGCAGTTTAGGGGGTAAGGGGGCGGTTGAGCAGTTCTTC.